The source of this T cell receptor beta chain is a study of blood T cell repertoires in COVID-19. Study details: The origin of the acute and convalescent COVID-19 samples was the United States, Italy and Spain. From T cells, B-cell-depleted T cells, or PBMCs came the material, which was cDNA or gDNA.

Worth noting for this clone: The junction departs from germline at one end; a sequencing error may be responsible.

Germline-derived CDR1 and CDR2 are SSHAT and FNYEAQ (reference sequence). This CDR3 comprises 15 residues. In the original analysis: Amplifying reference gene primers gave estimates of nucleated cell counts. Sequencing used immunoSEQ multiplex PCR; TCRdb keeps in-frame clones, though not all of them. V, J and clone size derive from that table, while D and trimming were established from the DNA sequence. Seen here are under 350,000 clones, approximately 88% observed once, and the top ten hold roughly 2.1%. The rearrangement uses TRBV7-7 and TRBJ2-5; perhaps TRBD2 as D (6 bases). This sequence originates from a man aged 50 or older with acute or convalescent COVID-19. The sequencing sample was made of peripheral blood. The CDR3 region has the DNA TGTGCTAGCAGCACGGGTGGAGGGGCCGGGGAGACCCAGTACTTC. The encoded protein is CASSTGGGAGETQYF.